This T cell receptor beta chain was identified during a study of vaccination effects on CD4 cells after COVID-19 (dated by TCRdb to 2021 to 2024). Study-wide context: Participants received two doses of either the BNT162b2 or the mRNA-1273 mRNA SARS-CoV-2 vaccine. The study compared SARS-CoV-2 spike-specific CD4+ TCR repertoires before and after mRNA vaccination in COVID-19 convalescent patients and infection-naive vaccine recipients. A total of roughly 9 COVID-19 convalescent patients and several SARS-CoV-2-naive healthy vaccine recipients were included in the full study. The Oncomine TCR Beta short-read assay on an Illumina iSeq 100 was used to sequence cultures from other donors in the study. Overall results and qualifications from the work: At late post-vaccination timepoints, both infection-induced and vaccine-induced clones showed marked clonal contraction, consistent with waning T cell responses. Among healthy vaccine recipients, nearly all vaccine-induced clones were SARS-CoV-2 mono-reactive, and only 1 of 255 was cross-reactive with common cold coronaviruses. The study was limited by a small number of convalescent patients, and early post-infection timepoints were lacking.

CDR1 GTSNPN and CDR2 SVGIG are derived from the germline V gene (reference sequence). Counted from cysteine to phenylalanine, this CDR3 has 16 amino acids. Only the CDR3 portion is preserved as DNA: 48 bases, with reading frame beginning at the first base. The junction carries 16 bases between V and J, which are trimmed by 1 base and 1 base respectively. To identify antigen-specific CD4+ T cell clonotypes by their expansion, the ViraFEST assay first stimulated PBMC with viral peptide pools and then applied TCR sequencing. After around ten days of culture, CD4+ T cells were isolated with the EasySep CD4+ T cell isolation kit. Negative nucleocapsid antibody results before and after vaccination confirmed that the healthy vaccine recipients had no prior SARS-CoV-2 infection. A few million PBMC per well were cultured with about 9.6 ug/ml peptides in IMDM containing about 5% human AB serum, about 9.7 IU/ml IL-2 and gentamicin. On days 3 and 7, half of the culture medium was replaced with fresh IL-2-containing medium. Unless otherwise noted, each peptide stimulation condition was cultured in triplicate wells. Using Ficoll-Paque Plus gradient centrifugation, PBMC were separated from whole blood and then either used fresh or cryopreserved at -140C. Overlapping peptide pools spanned the spike proteins of SARS-CoV-2 and the common cold coronaviruses HCoV-NL63, HCoV-OC43 and HCoV-229E. Genomic DNA was extracted from cultured CD4+ T cells with the QIAamp micro DNA kit.

On this clone itself: Its cognate antigen has yet to be identified. Within one base of it there is no much larger clone, and no base qualities were kept.

Libraries were prepared through the immunoSEQ multiplex PCR assay. TCR beta CDR3 sequencing was performed on DNA from the cultured, isolated CD4+ T cells. The authors' pipeline ran thus. Non-productive TCR sequences were removed and reads were trimmed to the CDR3 region, keeping CDR3s of at least 7 amino acids. The MANAFEST web app was used to pick out antigen-specific clonotypes by comparing their expansion in peptide wells with that in reference cultures. Positive clones required FDR<0.05 expansion versus reference and all other wells, odds ratio above 5, and frequency above 0.1% in two replicate wells. Cross-reactive clonotypes were defined as significantly expanded in SARS-CoV-2 spike wells and in at least one common cold coronavirus spike condition. CDR3 similarity was assessed by Levenshtein distance using the stringdist R package, and unrooted trees were constructed with ape in R 3.6.1. Here the immuneACCESS table is served through TCRdb, limited to in-frame sequences with V and J called. Missing clones are a known gap in these copies; in checked studies unresolved V genes cover under half, and the rest lacks a known reason. That table gives V, J and clone size, and the DNA gave D and trimming. Here the sample has 35,000 to 40,000 clones; over 65% occur a single time. More than 13% of the sample is in the top ten clones.

The V gene is TRBV30 and the J gene is TRBJ1-1; confidence is insufficient to name the D gene. Sequenced material: CD4+ T cells from PBMCs cultured with HCoV-OC43 spike peptides, taken before COVID-19 vaccination. The cell subset or site label for this specimen denotes: HCoV-OC43 spike overlapping peptide pool stimulation. The source of this sequence is a human donor who received a COVID-19 vaccine. The nucleotide sequence reads as follows: TGTGCCTGGAGTGGAGCCCGGGGAGGAAAGAACACTGAAGCTTTCTTT. Translation gives CAWSGARGGKNTEAFF.